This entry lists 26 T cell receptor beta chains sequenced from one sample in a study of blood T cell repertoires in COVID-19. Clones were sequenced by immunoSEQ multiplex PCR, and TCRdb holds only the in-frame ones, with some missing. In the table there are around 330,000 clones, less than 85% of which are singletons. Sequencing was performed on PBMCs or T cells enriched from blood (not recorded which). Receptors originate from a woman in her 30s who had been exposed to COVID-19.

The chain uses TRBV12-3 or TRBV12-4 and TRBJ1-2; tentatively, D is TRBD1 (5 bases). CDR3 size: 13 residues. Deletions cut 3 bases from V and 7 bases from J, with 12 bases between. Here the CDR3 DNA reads TGTGCCAGCAGTTTTCCAGGGATAGGTGGCTACACCTTC. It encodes CASSFPGIGGYTF.

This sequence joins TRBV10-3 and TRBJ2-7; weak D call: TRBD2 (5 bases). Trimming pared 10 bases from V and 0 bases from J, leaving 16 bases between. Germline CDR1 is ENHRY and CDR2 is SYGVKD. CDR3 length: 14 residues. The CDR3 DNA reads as TGTGCCACCGCCGAAGAGGGTGACTCCTACGAGCAGTACTTC. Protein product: CATAEEGDSYEQYF.

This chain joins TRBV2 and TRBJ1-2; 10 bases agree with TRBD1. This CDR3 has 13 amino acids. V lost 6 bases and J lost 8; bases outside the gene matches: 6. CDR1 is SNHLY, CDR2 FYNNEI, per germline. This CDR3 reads CASSGTGALGYTF. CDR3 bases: TGTGCCAGCAGCGGGACAGGGGCACTCGGCTACACCTTC.

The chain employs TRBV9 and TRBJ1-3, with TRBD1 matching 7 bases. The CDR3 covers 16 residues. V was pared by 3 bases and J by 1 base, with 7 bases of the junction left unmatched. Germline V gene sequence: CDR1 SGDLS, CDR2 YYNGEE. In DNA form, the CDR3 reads TGTGCCAGCAGCGCGTTCCCAGGGGGATCTGGAAACACCATATATTTT. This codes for CASSAFPGGSGNTIYF.

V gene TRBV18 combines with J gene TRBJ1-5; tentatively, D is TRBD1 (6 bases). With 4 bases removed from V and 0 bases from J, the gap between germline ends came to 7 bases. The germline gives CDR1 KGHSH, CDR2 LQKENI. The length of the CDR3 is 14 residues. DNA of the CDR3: TGTGCCAGCTCACAGGACAGTAGCAATCAGCCCCAGCATTTT. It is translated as CASSQDSSNQPQHF.

CDR3 in amino acids: CASSPGTGGSDEQFF. The CDR3 region has the DNA TGTGCCAGCAGCCCAGGGACAGGTGGATCAGATGAGCAGTTCTTC. The chain links TRBV2 to TRBJ2-1, with 8 bases that match TRBD1. Germline values: CDR1 SNHLY, CDR2 FYNNEI. The length of the CDR3 is 15 residues. The junction had 12 bases not matched to a gene; V was cut back by 6 bases and J by 8 bases.

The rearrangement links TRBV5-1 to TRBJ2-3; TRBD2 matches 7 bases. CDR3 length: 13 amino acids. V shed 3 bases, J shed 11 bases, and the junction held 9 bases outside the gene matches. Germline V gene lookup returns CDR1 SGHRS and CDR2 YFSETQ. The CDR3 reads CASSSASGILQYF. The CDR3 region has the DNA TGCGCCAGCAGCTCAGCTAGCGGAATCCTGCAGTATTTT.

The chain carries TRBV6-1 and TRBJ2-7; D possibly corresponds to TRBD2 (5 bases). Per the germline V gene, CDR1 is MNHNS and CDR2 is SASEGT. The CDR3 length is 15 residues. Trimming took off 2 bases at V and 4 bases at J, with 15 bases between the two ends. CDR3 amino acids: CASSEYDGGGYEQYF. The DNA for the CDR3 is TGTGCCAGCAGTGAATATGACGGAGGTGGGTACGAGCAGTACTTC.

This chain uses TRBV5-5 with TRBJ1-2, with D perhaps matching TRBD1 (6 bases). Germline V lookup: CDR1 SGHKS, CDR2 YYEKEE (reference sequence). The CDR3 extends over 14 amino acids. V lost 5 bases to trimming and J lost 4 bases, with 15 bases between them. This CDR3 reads CASSLPGGSYGYTF. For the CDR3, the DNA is TGTGCCAGCAGTCTGCCTGGGGGCAGCTATGGCTACACCTTC.

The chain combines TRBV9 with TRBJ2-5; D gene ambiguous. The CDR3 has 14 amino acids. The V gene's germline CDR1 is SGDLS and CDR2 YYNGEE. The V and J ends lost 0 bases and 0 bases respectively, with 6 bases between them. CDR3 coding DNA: TGTGCCAGCAGCGTAGGTAATTACCAAGAGACCCAGTACTTC. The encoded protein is CASSVGNYQETQYF.

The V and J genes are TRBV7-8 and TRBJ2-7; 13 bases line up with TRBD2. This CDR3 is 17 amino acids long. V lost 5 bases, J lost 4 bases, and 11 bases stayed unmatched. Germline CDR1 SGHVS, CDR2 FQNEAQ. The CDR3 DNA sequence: TGTGCCAGCAGCCGAGCCTGGTCACTAGCGGGAGGGTACGAGCAGTACTTC. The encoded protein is CASSRAWSLAGGYEQYF. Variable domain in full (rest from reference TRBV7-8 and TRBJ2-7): GAGVSQSPRYKVAKRGQDVALRCDPISGHVSLFWYQQALGQGPEFLTYFQNEAQLDKSGLPSDRFFAERPEGSVSTLKIQRTQQEDSAVYLCASSRAWSLAGGYEQYFGPGTRLTVT.

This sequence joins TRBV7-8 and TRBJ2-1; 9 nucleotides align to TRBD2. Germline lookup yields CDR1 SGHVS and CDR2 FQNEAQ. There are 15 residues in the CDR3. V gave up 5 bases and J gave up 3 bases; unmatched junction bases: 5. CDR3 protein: CASSATSGYYNEQFF. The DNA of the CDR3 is TGTGCCAGCAGCGCCACTAGCGGGTACTACAATGAGCAGTTCTTC.

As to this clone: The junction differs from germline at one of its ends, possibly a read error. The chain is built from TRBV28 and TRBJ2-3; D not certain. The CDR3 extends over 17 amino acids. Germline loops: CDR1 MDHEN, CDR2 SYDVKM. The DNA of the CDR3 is TGTGCTAGCAGTATTCGAGAGGCTAGACGGTCCGCAGATACGCAGTATTTT. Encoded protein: CASSIREARRSADTQYF. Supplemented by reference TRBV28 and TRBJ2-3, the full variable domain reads DVKVTQSSRYLVKRTGEKVFLECVQDMDHENMFWYRQDPGLGLRLIYFSYDVKMKEKGDIPEGYSVSREKKERFSLILESASTNQTSMYLCASSIREARRSADTQYFGPGTRLTVL.

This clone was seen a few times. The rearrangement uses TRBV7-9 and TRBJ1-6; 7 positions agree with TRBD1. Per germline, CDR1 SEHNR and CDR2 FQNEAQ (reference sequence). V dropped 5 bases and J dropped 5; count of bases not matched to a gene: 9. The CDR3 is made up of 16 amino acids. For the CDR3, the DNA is TGTGCCAGCAGCACCCGGGACAGCGGTAATAATTCACCCCTCCACTTT. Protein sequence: CASSTRDSGNNSPLHF.

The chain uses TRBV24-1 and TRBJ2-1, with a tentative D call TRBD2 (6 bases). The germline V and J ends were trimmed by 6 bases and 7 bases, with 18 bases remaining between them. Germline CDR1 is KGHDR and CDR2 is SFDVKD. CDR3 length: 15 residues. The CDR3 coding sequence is TGTGCCACCAGTTGGAGGTCCGGGAGTGGAAATGAGCAGTTCTTC. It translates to CATSWRSGSGNEQFF.

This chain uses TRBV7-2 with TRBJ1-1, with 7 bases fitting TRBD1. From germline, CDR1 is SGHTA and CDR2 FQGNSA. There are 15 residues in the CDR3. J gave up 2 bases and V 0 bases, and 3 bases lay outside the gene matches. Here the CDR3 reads CASSLARQGNTEAFF. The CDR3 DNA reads TGTGCCAGCAGCTTAGCGCGACAGGGAAACACTGAAGCTTTCTTT.

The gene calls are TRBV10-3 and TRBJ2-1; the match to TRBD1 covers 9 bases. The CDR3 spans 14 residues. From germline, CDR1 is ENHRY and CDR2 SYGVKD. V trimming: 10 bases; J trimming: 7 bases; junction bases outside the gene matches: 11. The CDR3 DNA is TGTGCCACCGCCAATACAGGGGGCGGAAATGAGCAGTTCTTC. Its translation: CATANTGGGNEQFF.

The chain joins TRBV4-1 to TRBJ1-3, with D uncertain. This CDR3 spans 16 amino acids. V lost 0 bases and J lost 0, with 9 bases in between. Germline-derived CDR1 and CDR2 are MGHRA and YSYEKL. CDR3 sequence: CASSQEIQISGNTIYF. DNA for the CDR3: TGCGCCAGCAGCCAAGAGATCCAGATCTCTGGAAACACCATATATTTT.

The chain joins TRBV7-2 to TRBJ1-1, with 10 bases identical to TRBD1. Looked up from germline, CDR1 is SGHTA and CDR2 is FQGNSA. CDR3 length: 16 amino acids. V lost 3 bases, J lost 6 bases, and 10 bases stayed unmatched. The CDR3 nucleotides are TGTGCCAGCAGCTTTATAACGGGACAGGGGAGGCCTGAAGCTTTCTTT. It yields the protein CASSFITGQGRPEAFF.

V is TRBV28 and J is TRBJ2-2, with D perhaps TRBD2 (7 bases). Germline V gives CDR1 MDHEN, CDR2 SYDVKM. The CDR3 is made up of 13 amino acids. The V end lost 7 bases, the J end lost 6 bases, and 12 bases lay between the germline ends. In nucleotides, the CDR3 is TGTGCCAGCAATGGGGGGGCGGCCGGGGAGCTGTTTTTT. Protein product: CASNGGAAGELFF.

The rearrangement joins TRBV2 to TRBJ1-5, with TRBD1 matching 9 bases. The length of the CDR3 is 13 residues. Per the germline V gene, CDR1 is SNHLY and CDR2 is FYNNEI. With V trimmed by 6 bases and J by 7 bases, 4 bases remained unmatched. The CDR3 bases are TGTGCCAGCAGCGACAGGGGGTCCCAGCCCCAGCATTTT. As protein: CASSDRGSQPQHF.

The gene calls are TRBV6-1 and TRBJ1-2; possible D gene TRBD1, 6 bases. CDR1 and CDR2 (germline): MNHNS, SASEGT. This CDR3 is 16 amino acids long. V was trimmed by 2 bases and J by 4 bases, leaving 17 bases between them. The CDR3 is CASSESRGGRGYGYTF. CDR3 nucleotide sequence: TGTGCCAGCAGTGAAAGTCGCGGGGGGCGCGGCTATGGCTACACCTTC.

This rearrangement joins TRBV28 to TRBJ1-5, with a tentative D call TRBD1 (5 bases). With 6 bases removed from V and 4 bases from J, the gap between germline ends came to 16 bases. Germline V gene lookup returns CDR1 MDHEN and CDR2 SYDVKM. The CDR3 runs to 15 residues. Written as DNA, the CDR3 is TGTGCCAGCAGACCTGGGGGGGAAAGGAATCAGCCCCAGCATTTT. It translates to CASRPGGERNQPQHF.

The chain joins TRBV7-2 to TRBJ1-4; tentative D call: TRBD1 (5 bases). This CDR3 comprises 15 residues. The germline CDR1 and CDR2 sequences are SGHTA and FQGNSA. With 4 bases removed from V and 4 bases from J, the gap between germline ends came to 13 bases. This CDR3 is CASSSRDGDNEKLFF. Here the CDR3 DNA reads TGTGCCAGCAGCTCGCGGGACGGAGATAATGAAAAACTGTTTTTT.

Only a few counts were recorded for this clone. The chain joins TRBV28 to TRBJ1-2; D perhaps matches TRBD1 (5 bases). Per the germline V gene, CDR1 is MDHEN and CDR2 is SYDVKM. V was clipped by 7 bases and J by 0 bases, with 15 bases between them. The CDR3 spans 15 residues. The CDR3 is CASITSGPANYGYTF. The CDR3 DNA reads TGTGCCAGCATCACTTCAGGGCCCGCTAACTATGGCTACACCTTC.

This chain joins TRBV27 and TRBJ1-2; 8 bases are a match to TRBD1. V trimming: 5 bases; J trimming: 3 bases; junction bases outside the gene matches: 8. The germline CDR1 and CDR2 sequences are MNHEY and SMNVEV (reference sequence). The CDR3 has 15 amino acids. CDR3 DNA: TGTGCCAGCAGTCCAGGACAGGGAACTTACTATGGCTACACCTTC. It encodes CASSPGQGTYYGYTF.